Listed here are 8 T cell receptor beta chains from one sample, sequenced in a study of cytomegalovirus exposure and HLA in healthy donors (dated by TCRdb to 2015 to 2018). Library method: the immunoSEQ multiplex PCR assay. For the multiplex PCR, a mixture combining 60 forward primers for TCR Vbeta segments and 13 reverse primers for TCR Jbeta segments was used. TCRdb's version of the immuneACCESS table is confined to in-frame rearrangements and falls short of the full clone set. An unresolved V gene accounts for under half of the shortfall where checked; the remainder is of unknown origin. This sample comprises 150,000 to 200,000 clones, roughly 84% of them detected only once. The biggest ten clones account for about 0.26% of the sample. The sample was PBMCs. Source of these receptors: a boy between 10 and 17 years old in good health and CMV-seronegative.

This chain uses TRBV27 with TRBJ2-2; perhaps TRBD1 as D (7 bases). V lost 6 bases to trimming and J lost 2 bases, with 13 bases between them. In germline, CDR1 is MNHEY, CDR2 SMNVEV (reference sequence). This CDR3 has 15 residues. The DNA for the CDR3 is TGTGCCAGCAGGGCGGGACAGCTAAACACCGGGGAGCTGTTTTTT. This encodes CASRAGQLNTGELFF.

The CDR3, as DNA: TGTGCCAGCAGCCCTTCGCGACAGGGGAACACTGAAGCTTTCTTT. It specifies CASSPSRQGNTEAFF. The chain is built from TRBV5-4 and TRBJ1-1, with TRBD1 identical over 7 bases. The CDR3 has 15 residues. The germline gives CDR1 SGHNT, CDR2 YYREEE (reference sequence). V shed 4 bases, J shed 1 base, and the junction held 7 bases outside the gene matches. Combining the CDR3 with reference TRBV5-4 and TRBJ1-1 gives the whole variable domain ETGVTQSPTHLIKTRGQQVTLRCSSQSGHNTVSWYQQALGQGPQFIFQYYREEENGRGNFPPRFSGLQFPNYSSELNVNALELDDSALYLCASSPSRQGNTEAFFGQGTRLTVV.

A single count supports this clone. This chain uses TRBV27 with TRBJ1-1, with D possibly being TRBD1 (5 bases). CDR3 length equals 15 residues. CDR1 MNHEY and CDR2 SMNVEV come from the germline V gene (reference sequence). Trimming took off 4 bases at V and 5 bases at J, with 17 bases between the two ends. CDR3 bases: TGTGCCAGCAGTTCTCGGACACGAACCGAAACTGAAGCTTTCTTT. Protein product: CASSSRTRTETEAFF.

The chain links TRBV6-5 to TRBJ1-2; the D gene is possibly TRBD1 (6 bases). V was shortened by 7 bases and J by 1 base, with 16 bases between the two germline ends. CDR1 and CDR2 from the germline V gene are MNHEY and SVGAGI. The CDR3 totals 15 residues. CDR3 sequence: CASKAYSGVNYGYTF. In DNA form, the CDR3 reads TGTGCCAGCAAGGCGTACTCAGGGGTTAACTATGGCTACACCTTC.

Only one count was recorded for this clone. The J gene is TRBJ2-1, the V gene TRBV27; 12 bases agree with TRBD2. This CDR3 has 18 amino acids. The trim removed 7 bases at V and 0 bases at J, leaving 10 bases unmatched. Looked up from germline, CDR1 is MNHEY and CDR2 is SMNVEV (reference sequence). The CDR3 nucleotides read TGTGCCAGCACCGGGGGACTAGCGGGTGGTACCTCCTACAATGAGCAGTTCTTC. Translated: CASTGGLAGGTSYNEQFF.

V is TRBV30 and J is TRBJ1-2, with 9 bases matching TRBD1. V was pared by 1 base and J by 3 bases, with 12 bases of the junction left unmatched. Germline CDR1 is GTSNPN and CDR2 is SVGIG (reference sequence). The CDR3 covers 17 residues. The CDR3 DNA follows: TGTGCCTGGAGTGCAGCACTCTATCGGACAGGGGACTATGGCTACACCTTC. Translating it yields CAWSAALYRTGDYGYTF.

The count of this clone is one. CDR3 DNA sequence: TGTGCCAGCAGCCAAGACGGGTTAGTCGGCAATGAGCAGTTCTTC. Protein sequence: CASSQDGLVGNEQFF. The chain uses TRBV4-2 and TRBJ2-1; D unclear. Germline assignment: CDR1 LGHNA and CDR2 YNFKEQ. V was trimmed by 0 bases and J by 6 bases, leaving 12 bases between them. The CDR3 has 15 amino acids.

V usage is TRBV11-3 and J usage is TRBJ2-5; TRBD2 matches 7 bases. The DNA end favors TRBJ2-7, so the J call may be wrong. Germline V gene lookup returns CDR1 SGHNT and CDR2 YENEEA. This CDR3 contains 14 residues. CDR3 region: CASSLQGREDEQYF. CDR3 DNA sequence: TGTGCCAGCAGCTTACAAGGGAGGGAAGACGAGCAGTACTTC.